This TCR beta chain was identified in a study of cytomegalovirus exposure and HLA in healthy donors. As regards this clone: Its antigen is not identified.

A multiplex PCR was run with 60 Vbeta primers and 13 Jbeta primers. Measured with immunoSEQ multiplex PCR; TCRdb has only the in-frame clones, and not every one. The profile covers 150,000 to 200,000 clones, with over 75% appearing a single time and about 1.8% taken by the ten largest. General study points: Earlier results showed most TCR beta V segments being productive about 87% or about 30% of the time. Reports credit the classifier with highly specific, highly sensitive diagnosis of cytomegalovirus status. Listed as cytomegalovirus-associated were 150 or so TCR beta chains. In a later analysis, V- and J-gene trimming of beta chains associated with a DCLRE1C missense variant, replicated independently.

V lost 4 bases and J lost 8, with 12 bases in between. Germline V gives CDR1 SGHDT, CDR2 YYEEEE. The CDR3 has 12 residues. This chain uses TRBV5-6 with TRBJ1-2; D ambiguous. Sample: PBMCs. The clonotype originates from a man aged 18 to 29 in good health and CMV-seronegative. In DNA form, the CDR3 reads TGTGCCAGCAGCCAAGAGACGGGAGGCTACACCTTC. Amino acid sequence: CASSQETGGYTF.